These 2 T cell receptor beta chains share one sample of origin, sequenced in a study of vaccination effects on CD4 cells after COVID-19. The culture ran for approximately 10 days, and then CD4+ T cells were isolated. It was two doses of either the BNT162b2 or mRNA-1273 vaccine that participants received. Their cognate antigens are unknown. Clones were read by immunoSEQ multiplex PCR, and TCRdb kept only the in-frame ones, dropping some. The sample gives about 71,000 clones, approximately 80% of which show up once; more than 2% is in the top ten. The starting material was CD4+ T cells from PBMCs cultured without peptide, obtained after COVID-19 vaccination. Receptor source: a human donor who received a COVID-19 vaccine.

J is TRBJ1-2 and V is TRBV5-6; D gene unclear. The germline gives CDR1 SGHDT, CDR2 YYEEEE. This CDR3 has 15 residues. Trimming took 0 bases from V and 0 from J, leaving 9 bases between them. CDR3 DNA: TGTGCCAGCAGCTTGGTTTCGGTCGCTAACTATGGCTACACCTTC. Residues: CASSLVSVANYGYTF.

The rearrangement joins TRBV28 to TRBJ2-3, with D possibly TRBD1 on 7 matching bases. CDR1 and CDR2 (germline): MDHEN, SYDVKM. Trimming removed 8 bases at V and 2 bases at J, with 20 bases between. The CDR3 is 16 residues long. The CDR3 loop is CASRRGLPFDTDTQYF. In DNA, the CDR3 is TGTGCCAGCCGGAGGGGGCTGCCGTTTGACACAGATACGCAGTATTTT.